Below are 22 T cell receptor beta chains sequenced from a single sample in a study of TIL therapy for anti-PD-1-resistant metastatic lung cancer. The time point is: pre-treatment sample, taken before nivolumab and TIL therapy. This was the immunoSEQ v3 assay. Generated by immunoSEQ multiplex PCR, the TCRdb table keeps only in-frame clones and is missing some. The sample holds about 50,000 clones, 65% to 80% seen once. Sample: blood, taken at baseline. The source is a woman aged 30-85 years with non-small cell lung cancer.

V gene TRBV7-7 combines with J gene TRBJ2-5; D is unresolved. The length of the CDR3 is 13 residues. Germline assignment: CDR1 SSHAT and CDR2 FNYEAQ (reference sequence). Deletions cut 5 bases from V and 1 base from J, with 8 bases between. CDR3 in amino acids: CASSMGLQETQYF. The CDR3 DNA reads TGTGCCAGCAGCATGGGCCTCCAAGAGACCCAGTACTTC.

The rearrangement links TRBV30 to TRBJ1-3, with D possibly matching TRBD1 (5 bases). Germline V gives CDR1 GTSNPN, CDR2 SVGIG (reference sequence). The CDR3 has 13 residues. V lost 2 bases and J lost 4, with 9 bases in between. The DNA for the CDR3 is TGTGCCTGGAGTAACAACAGGGGAAACACCATATATTTT. Protein: CAWSNNRGNTIYF.

This clone was seen a handful of times. The chain joins TRBV5-4 to TRBJ1-4; D may be TRBD1 (5 bases). Germline CDR1 SGHNT, CDR2 YYREEE (reference sequence). V lost 1 base to trimming and J lost 7 bases, with 8 bases between them. This CDR3 has 13 amino acids. The CDR3 loop is CASSLLGGEKLFF. CDR3 DNA: TGTGCCAGCAGCTTGCTGGGGGGTGAAAAACTGTTTTTT.

The genes are TRBV28 and TRBJ2-5; D is unclear. Trimming removed 6 bases from V and 8 bases from J, with 13 bases in between. Germline V gene lookup returns CDR1 MDHEN and CDR2 SYDVKM. The CDR3 has 12 residues. CDR3 nucleotides: TGTGCCAGCAGACCTCCTGGGTTAACCCAGTACTTC. Amino acid sequence: CASRPPGLTQYF. The whole variable domain, remainder taken from reference TRBV28 and TRBJ2-5, is DVKVTQSSRYLVKRTGEKVFLECVQDMDHENMFWYRQDPGLGLRLIYFSYDVKMKEKGDIPEGYSVSREKKERFSLILESASTNQTSMYLCASRPPGLTQYFGPGTRLLVL.

The gene calls are TRBV10-3 and TRBJ2-1; 7 nucleotides match TRBD2. Germline V lookup: CDR1 ENHRY, CDR2 SYGVKD. CDR3 length: 15 residues. The V gene end was trimmed by 6 bases and the J gene end by 0 bases; junction bases not matched to a gene: 5. CDR3 loop: CAIRGGSISYNEQFF. The DNA for the CDR3 is TGTGCCATCAGGGGCGGGAGTATCTCCTACAATGAGCAGTTCTTC.

The chain joins TRBV11-2 to TRBJ2-7; 8 positions agree with TRBD1. The CDR3 length is 19 residues. Trimming at V came to 2 bases and at J to 7 bases, leaving 22 bases not matched to a gene. Germline V gives CDR1 SGHAT, CDR2 FQNNGV. CDR3 protein: CASSLYRGLGQGAGGEQYF. In DNA, the CDR3 is TGTGCCAGCAGCTTATATCGGGGTTTGGGGCAGGGGGCCGGAGGGGAGCAGTACTTC.

This CDR3 is CASSPRQGPPYEQYF. Written as DNA, the CDR3 is TGTGCCAGCAGCCCCCGACAGGGACCCCCCTACGAGCAGTACTTC. The rearrangement uses TRBV7-9 and TRBJ2-7; 7 bases line up with TRBD1. The CDR3 contains 15 residues. After removal of 5 bases from V and 2 bases from J, the junction contained 9 bases not matched to a gene. Germline CDR1 reads SEHNR; CDR2 reads FQNEAQ (reference sequence).

V and J are TRBV10-3 and TRBJ1-1, with unresolved D. The CDR3 loop spans 12 amino acids. Between the trimmed V and J ends, which lost 2 bases and 7 bases, there was a span of 8 bases. The V gene's germline CDR1 is ENHRY and CDR2 SYGVKD. The CDR3 protein is CAISETLSEAFF. CDR3 sequence (DNA): TGTGCCATCAGTGAGACTTTGAGTGAAGCTTTCTTT.

The table lists this clone with a count of one. J is TRBJ2-1 and V is TRBV10-3, with 9 bases lining up with TRBD2. The J segment lost 7 bases and the V segment lost 4 bases, leaving 11 bases of the junction unmatched. The germline CDR1 and CDR2 sequences are ENHRY and SYGVKD. The CDR3 totals 16 residues. The chain's CDR3 is CAISGLGGGAENEQFF. CDR3 DNA: TGTGCCATCAGTGGATTGGGCGGGGGGGCCGAAAATGAGCAGTTCTTC.

This clone was observed a handful of times. The rearrangement uses TRBV19 and TRBJ2-4, with D hard to call. V gave up 5 bases and J gave up 2 bases, with 10 bases separating them. CDR1 and CDR2 (germline): LNHDA, SQIVND (reference sequence). The CDR3 sequence is 14 residues long. The CDR3 here is CASSYSPTKNIQYF. The CDR3 nucleotides are TGTGCCAGTAGTTACAGCCCCACCAAAAACATTCAGTACTTC.

This chain links TRBV30 with TRBJ1-2, with 8 bases lining up with TRBD1. There are 13 residues in the CDR3. Trimming at V came to 2 bases and at J to 7 bases, leaving 6 bases not matched to a gene. Germline values: CDR1 GTSNPN, CDR2 SVGIG (reference sequence). CDR3 sequence reads: CAWSTQGALGYTF. In nucleotides, the CDR3 is TGTGCCTGGAGTACCCAGGGGGCGCTTGGCTACACCTTC.

The chain recombines TRBV9 with TRBJ1-5; no firm D call. V was clipped by 0 bases and J by 3 bases, with 7 bases between them. Germline V gives CDR1 SGDLS, CDR2 YYNGEE. This CDR3 is 14 amino acids long. The DNA of the CDR3 is TGTGCCAGCAGCGTAGACAGTTACAATCAGCCCCAGCATTTT. It translates to CASSVDSYNQPQHF.

This chain connects TRBV4-3 to TRBJ1-1; D is ambiguous. The V end lost 0 bases, the J end lost 0 bases, and 14 bases lay between the germline ends. Germline loops: CDR1 LGHNA, CDR2 YSLEER. This CDR3 region has 17 residues. CDR3 amino acids: CASSQDRTGYLNTEAFF. CDR3 coding DNA: TGCGCCAGCAGCCAAGATCGTACCGGGTACCTGAACACTGAAGCTTTCTTT.

The chain couples TRBV27 to TRBJ2-5, with TRBD2 matching 11 bases. V was pared by 5 bases and J by 11 bases, with 16 bases of the junction left unmatched. The germline CDR1 and CDR2 sequences are MNHEY and SMNVEV (reference sequence). This CDR3 contains 16 residues. CDR3 DNA sequence: TGTGCCAGCAGTCCCTCCGGGTCTAGCGGGAGGAGGGAGCAGTACTTC. It specifies CASSPSGSSGRREQYF.

The CDR3 loop is CASSVGLQSNEKLFF. The CDR3 nucleotides are TGTGCCAGCAGCGTAGGTCTGCAGTCTAATGAAAAACTGTTTTTT. This chain links TRBV9 with TRBJ1-4, with unresolved D. CDR1 is SGDLS, CDR2 YYNGEE, per germline. Deletions cut 0 bases from V and 3 bases from J, with 9 bases between. This CDR3 region has 15 residues.

This clone was detected only a few times. The V call is TRBV19, the J call TRBJ1-5; 8 bases are a match to TRBD1. The CDR3 runs 15 residues. CDR1 and CDR2 (germline): LNHDA, SQIVND (reference sequence). The ends lost 6 bases at V and 2 bases at J; junction bases unmatched: 6. The CDR3 bases are TGTGCCAGTAGCCTACAGGGGGGTGGCAATCAGCCCCAGCATTTT. Translated, it gives CASSLQGGGNQPQHF.

The chain couples TRBV6-5 to TRBJ1-1; TRBD1 is a possible D gene (6 bases). CDR1 MNHEY and CDR2 SVGAGI come from the germline V gene. The V end was cut by 4 bases, the J end by 1 base, with 10 bases between. This CDR3 has 14 amino acids. The DNA for the CDR3 is TGTGCCAGCAGTTCCCCGGACAGGAACACTGAAGCTTTCTTT. It is translated as CASSSPDRNTEAFF.

V and J are TRBV2 and TRBJ2-7, with D maybe TRBD1 (6 bases). Trimming took 1 base from V and 5 from J, leaving 15 bases between them. The CDR3 has 15 residues. Germline assignment: CDR1 SNHLY and CDR2 FYNNEI. CDR3 loop: CASSEVKYRDHEQYF. The CDR3 bases are TGTGCCAGCAGTGAAGTAAAGTACAGGGACCACGAGCAGTACTTC.

The gene calls are TRBV10-3 and TRBJ1-1; D not certain. From germline, CDR1 is ENHRY and CDR2 SYGVKD. Trimming pared 11 bases from V and 4 bases from J, leaving 17 bases between. The CDR3 contains 13 residues. The DNA of the CDR3 is TGTGCCGCCTCAACCTCCCCCTCCACTGAAGCTTTCTTT. It specifies CAASTSPSTEAFF.

The count of this clone is one. The rearrangement joins TRBV5-1 to TRBJ2-7, with 8 bases fitting TRBD2. After removal of 5 bases from V and 1 base from J, the junction contained 2 bases not matched to a gene. The CDR3 length is 13 residues. The germline V gene encodes CDR1 SGHRS and CDR2 YFSETQ. CDR3 nucleotides: TGCGCCAGCAGGACTAGCGCATCCTACGAGCAGTACTTC. It codes for CASRTSASYEQYF.

This chain links TRBV28 with TRBJ1-4; D is perhaps TRBD1 (5 bases). V gave up 7 bases and J gave up 7 bases, with 16 bases separating them. The germline V gene has CDR1 MDHEN and CDR2 SYDVKM. The CDR3 consists of 14 residues. The CDR3 region has the DNA TGTGCCAGCAAAGGCGGGGGGGAAGGTGAAAAACTGTTTTTT. It codes for CASKGGGEGEKLFF.

CDR3 loop: CASSLQGVGGYTF. For the CDR3, the DNA is TGTGCCAGCAGCTTGCAAGGAGTCGGCGGCTACACCTTC. The chain links TRBV5-4 to TRBJ1-2; D gene unclear. V lost 1 base to trimming and J lost 8 bases, with 12 bases between them. Germline lookup yields CDR1 SGHNT and CDR2 YYREEE (reference sequence). The CDR3 contains 13 residues.